This T cell receptor beta chain was identified during a study of T cell repertoires in cytomegalovirus infection. Overall study: Alongside well-studied HLA-B-restricted CMV epitopes, recently identified HLA-C-restricted CMV epitopes were also used. Public signatures in TCR beta pointed to CMV infection and matching HLA type.

MiXCR was run by TCRdb on the reads, yielding one entry per CDR3 protein. This sample carries about 890,000 distinct CDR3 sequences, 30% to 40% of them seen once, and the ten largest clones take about 14%. V trimming: 5 bases; J trimming: 9 bases; junction bases outside the gene matches: 7. CDR3 length: 13 residues. Broader study findings: Cumulated frequencies of public TCR beta families served to identify carriers of CMV plus the relevant HLA. In two of eight donors, the top clonotype was HLA-C-restricted CMV-specific.

This clonotype was recorded many times. Its matching antigen is unknown. This receptor was taken from a human donor in good health (CMV status not recorded). Some clones in this sample may be carry-over from other donors' samples. V is TRBV12-3 or TRBV12-4 and J is TRBJ2-4, with 7 bases lining up with TRBD2. The sequencing used cultured CD8+ T cells from PBMCs, collected from culture after CMV antigen stimulation. CDR3 DNA: TGTGCCAGCAGTATTGGGGGGGTTGCCATTCAGTACTTC. As protein: CASSIGGVAIQYF.